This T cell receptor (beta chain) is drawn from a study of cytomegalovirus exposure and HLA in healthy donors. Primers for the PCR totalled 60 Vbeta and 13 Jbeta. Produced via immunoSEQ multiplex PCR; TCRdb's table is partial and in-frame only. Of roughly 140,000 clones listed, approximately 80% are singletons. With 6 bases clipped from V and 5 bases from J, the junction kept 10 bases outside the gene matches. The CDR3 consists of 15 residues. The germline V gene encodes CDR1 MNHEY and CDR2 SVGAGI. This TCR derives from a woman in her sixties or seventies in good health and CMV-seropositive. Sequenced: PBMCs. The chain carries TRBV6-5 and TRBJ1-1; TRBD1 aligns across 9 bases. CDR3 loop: CASSTRQGDGTEAFF. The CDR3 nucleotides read TGTGCCAGCAGCACCCGACAGGGGGACGGGACTGAAGCTTTCTTT.